This TCR beta chain is drawn from a study of OX40 agonist ivuxolimab in advanced cancers. Study in general: Across the patients, intravenous ivuxolimab was delivered every 2 weeks at 0.01 to 10 mg/kg. In three patients, partial responses were observed, one with hepatocellular carcinoma and two with cutaneous melanoma.

CDR1 is MGHRA, CDR2 YSYEKL, per germline. The CDR3 is 13 residues long. V lost 4 bases, J lost 4 bases, and 3 bases stayed unmatched. Generated by immunoSEQ multiplex PCR, the TCRdb table keeps only in-frame clones and is missing some. The sample shows about 72,000 clones, 88% of them seen only once. The rearrangement links TRBV4-1 to TRBJ2-5, with 7 nucleotides matching TRBD1. The sample consisted of CD4+ or CD8+ T cells sorted from blood, taken in a trial of the OX40 agonist ivuxolimab. This receptor was identified in an adult with an advanced solid tumor such as melanoma, head and neck, liver or kidney cancer. Written as DNA, the CDR3 is TGCGCCAGCAGCCGGACAGGAGGAGAGACCCAGTACTTC. Protein: CASSRTGGETQYF.